This paragraph covers one T cell receptor (beta chain) sequence. Its antigen is undetermined. The repertoire was sequenced with immunoSEQ multiplex PCR; TCRdb's copy has only in-frame clones and lacks some. Among 130,000 to 150,000 clones, around 91% were seen once, and the ten largest hold about 4.6%. The data were obtained in a study of T cell responses to AZD1222 COVID-19 vaccine. The study's findings and limits: Clonal diversity was possibly underestimated, and the donors were mostly white British, with more females.

CDR3 size: 16 residues. Germline CDR1 SGHTA, CDR2 FQGNSA. V shed 5 bases and J shed 3 bases, with 14 bases lying between them. V is TRBV7-2 and J is TRBJ2-6; the D is unclear. Source: peripheral blood, taken on day 0 of AZD1222 vaccination. The receptor was isolated from an adult in good health. The CDR3 coding sequence is TGTGCCAGCAGCCCGGATTTCCCCCGTGGGGCCAACGTCCTGACTTTC. It specifies CASSPDFPRGANVLTF.